The 13 T cell receptor beta chains below were found in one sample sequenced in a study of CD8 T cells in ankylosing spondylitis. TCRdb reprocessed the 5' RACE reads with MiXCR, giving one entry per CDR3 protein. The sample includes around 150,000 distinct CDR3 sequences, roughly 44% of them seen just once. Specimen: synovial fluid, either unsorted or a sorted T cell fraction (not recorded which). The receptors were sampled from a male donor with ankylosing spondylitis.

This clonotype showed up many times. This chain links TRBV5-1 with TRBJ2-1; D not resolved. With 5 bases removed from V and 4 bases from J, the gap between germline ends came to 7 bases. Germline CDR1 reads SGHRS; CDR2 reads YFSETQ. The CDR3 length is 12 residues. CDR3 sequence reads: CASRDGYNEQFF. CDR3 nucleotide sequence: TGCGCCAGCAGGGACGGGTACAATGAGCAGTTCTTC.

The chain uses TRBV19 and TRBJ2-1; D is undetermined. Trimming left V 3 bases short and J 0 bases short, with 15 bases between. Germline V gene data show CDR1 as LNHDA and CDR2 as SQIVND (reference sequence). The CDR3 spans 17 residues. The CDR3 protein is CASSMDIVEISYNEQFF. CDR3 DNA sequence: TGTGCCAGTAGTATGGATATTGTTGAAATCTCCTACAATGAGCAGTTCTTC.

There are many counts of this clonotype. The V call is TRBV29-1, the J call TRBJ2-2; 8 bases line up with TRBD1. V shed 2 bases and J 6 bases; nucleotides not matched to a gene: 2. This CDR3 is built from 13 residues. Looked up from germline, CDR1 is SQVTM and CDR2 is ANQGSEA. CDR3 protein: CSVETTGAGELFF. The CDR3 nucleotides are TGCAGCGTTGAAACGACAGGGGCCGGGGAGCTGTTTTTT.

The chain joins TRBV5-6 to TRBJ2-5; D is perhaps TRBD1 or TRBD2 (5 bases each). Germline V gives CDR1 SGHDT, CDR2 YYEEEE. The length of the CDR3 is 13 residues. V was clipped by 0 bases and J by 7 bases, with 10 bases between them. The CDR3 protein is CASSLDAGRTQYF. CDR3 DNA sequence: TGTGCCAGCAGCTTGGACGCAGGGAGGACCCAGTACTTC.

CDR3 coding DNA: TGTGCCAGCAGCTTTGTGACCCGACAGGGGGGCACCGGGGAGCTGTTTTTT. It codes for CASSFVTRQGGTGELFF. This chain connects TRBV11-2 to TRBJ2-2; 9 nucleotides match TRBD1. J lost 4 bases, V lost 3 bases, and 9 bases had no gene match. CDR3 length equals 17 residues. The V gene's germline CDR1 is SGHAT and CDR2 FQNNGV. The full variable domain, in which reference TRBV11-2 and TRBJ2-2 provide the parts outside the CDR3, is EAGVAQSPRYKIIEKRQSVAFWCNPISGHATLYWYQQILGQGPKLLIQFQNNGVVDDSQLPKDRFSAERLKGVDSTLKIQPAKLEDSAVYLCASSFVTRQGGTGELFFGEGSRLTVL.

This clonotype was found a few times. J is TRBJ2-1 and V is TRBV7-9; 9 bases align to TRBD1. Germline CDR1 SEHNR, CDR2 FQNEAQ (reference sequence). Germline trimming cut 6 bases from V and 8 bases from J; bases unmatched to any gene: 11. This CDR3 has 15 residues. CDR3 coding DNA: TGTGCCAGCAGTGCTAAAGGACAGGGGTGGGATGAGCAGTTCTTC. Translated: CASSAKGQGWDEQFF.

V is TRBV28 and J is TRBJ2-7, with D perhaps matching TRBD2 (6 bases). Germline V gene data show CDR1 as MDHEN and CDR2 as SYDVKM. This CDR3 comprises 16 residues. V was cut by 6 bases and J by 7 bases, with 25 bases left in between. This CDR3 reads CASSLEWGEHLSEQYF. DNA of the CDR3: TGTGCCAGCAGCCTTGAATGGGGGGAGCACCTAAGTGAGCAGTACTTC. Full variable domain (remainder filled in from reference TRBV28 and TRBJ2-7): DVKVTQSSRYLVKRTGEKVFLECVQDMDHENMFWYRQDPGLGLRLIYFSYDVKMKEKGDIPEGYSVSREKKERFSLILESASTNQTSMYLCASSLEWGEHLSEQYFGPGTRLTVT.

This chain joins TRBV12-3 or TRBV12-4 and TRBJ1-1; possible D gene TRBD1, 6 bases. The CDR3 has 16 residues. V gave up 2 bases and J gave up 3 bases, with 16 bases separating them. The CDR3 DNA is TGTGCCAGCAGTTTATGGGTCAGGGGCTCATACACTGAAGCTTTCTTT. This encodes CASSLWVRGSYTEAFF.

There are a few counts of this clonotype. This chain connects TRBV28 to TRBJ1-5; the match to TRBD1 covers 9 bases. The CDR3 is made up of 15 amino acids. Germline lookup yields CDR1 MDHEN and CDR2 SYDVKM. V lost 7 bases, J lost 3 bases, and 7 bases stayed unmatched. CDR3 sequence (DNA): TGTGCCAGCACCCGACAGGGGGACTACAATCAGCCCCAGCATTTT. Amino acids: CASTRQGDYNQPQHF.

The chain combines TRBV7-2 with TRBJ2-3; 7 bases align to TRBD2. This CDR3 is built from 15 residues. CDR1 and CDR2 (germline): SGHTA, FQGNSA. With 6 bases clipped from V and 1 base from J, the junction kept 7 bases outside the gene matches. CDR3 DNA: TGTGCCAGCAGGCAGGCGGGAGAGGGCACAGATACGCAGTATTTT. It codes for CASRQAGEGTDTQYF.

This chain connects TRBV12-3 or TRBV12-4 to TRBJ2-7; 7 bases are a match to TRBD2. Trimming at V came to 7 bases and at J to 0 bases, leaving 12 bases not matched to a gene. The CDR3 totals 16 residues. The CDR3 DNA reads as TGTGCCAGCACCCCTTTCTTCAGGGAGGGCTCCTACGAGCAGTACTTC. Amino acids: CASTPFFREGSYEQYF.

V is TRBV5-5 and J is TRBJ2-5; D might be TRBD1 (5 bases). V was pared by 3 bases and J by 0 bases, with 12 bases between. Germline V gene sequence: CDR1 SGHKS, CDR2 YYEKEE (reference sequence). The CDR3 totals 15 residues. The CDR3 DNA reads as TGTGCCAGCAGCTCAGAACAGGACAACCAAGAGACCCAGTACTTC. Protein sequence: CASSSEQDNQETQYF.

As for this clonotype: A much larger clone lies a single base off, so this may be a read error. This chain connects TRBV5-6 to TRBJ2-1; 12 nucleotides align to TRBD1. The trim removed 4 bases at V and 8 bases at J, leaving 16 bases unmatched. The length of the CDR3 is 18 residues. Germline V gene data show CDR1 as SGHDT and CDR2 as YYEEEE. In nucleotides, the CDR3 is TGTGCCAGCAGCCCCCGGGACAGGGGGCTTGTGGGCTTGGATGAGCAGTTCTTC. Its protein product is CASSPRDRGLVGLDEQFF.